This T cell receptor beta chain was obtained from a study of shared clonotypes between healthy human individuals. Deep-level settings were used for running the assay. Unsorted PBMC DNA sequencing spanned ten immunoSEQ deep assay plates. Measured with immunoSEQ multiplex PCR; TCRdb has only the in-frame clones, and not every one. The repertoire holds some 530,000 clones, with 65% to 85% as singletons. The J segment lost 6 bases and the V segment lost 5 bases, leaving 2 bases of the junction unmatched. Germline V gene lookup returns CDR1 SQVTM and CDR2 ANQGSEA. This CDR3 has 11 amino acids. This clone was picked up a small number of times.

Source material: PBMCs. The chain links TRBV29-1 to TRBJ1-2, with 8 bases aligning to TRBD1. The clonotype originates from a woman in her thirties or forties in good health. Some clones in this sample may be carry-over from other donors' samples. The CDR3 loop reads CSVRTGNGYTF. Here the CDR3 DNA reads TGCAGCGTTCGGACAGGGAATGGCTACACCTTC.